One sample yielded the 30 T cell receptor beta chains listed below, sequenced in a study of T cell responses to AZD1222 COVID-19 vaccine. The table came from immunoSEQ multiplex PCR; TCRdb's copy has only in-frame clones and leaves some out. Counted here are 100,000 to 150,000 clones, 90% occurring once; the ten biggest clones make up less than 8.5%. Sequenced material: peripheral blood, taken on day 0 of AZD1222 vaccination. The origin of the receptors is an adult in good health.

The rearrangement uses TRBV27 and TRBJ2-3, with 7 nucleotides matching TRBD1. The germline gives CDR1 MNHEY, CDR2 SMNVEV (reference sequence). The length of the CDR3 is 16 residues. The junction had 10 bases not matched to a gene; V was cut back by 5 bases and J by 2 bases. DNA for the CDR3: TGTGCCAGCAGTCCTTCTCCGGGACAGCACACAGATACGCAGTATTTT. It yields the protein CASSPSPGQHTDTQYF.

The chain combines TRBV6-1 with TRBJ1-3; D is possibly TRBD1 (6 bases). V lost 4 bases to trimming and J lost 2 bases, with 24 bases between them. The CDR3 consists of 19 residues. Looked up from germline, CDR1 is MNHNS and CDR2 is SASEGT. In nucleotides, the CDR3 is TGTGCCAGCAGTGTACAGGGAGCGTATGGGCTGAAACCTGGAAACACCATATATTTT. Protein product: CASSVQGAYGLKPGNTIYF.

The chain links TRBV12-3 or TRBV12-4 to TRBJ1-2, with D possibly being TRBD1 (6 bases). Trimming cost V 2 bases and J 8 bases, with 12 bases left between them. The CDR3 covers 13 residues. The CDR3 DNA follows: TGTGCCAGCAGTTTATCGGGGGGCTCAGGCTACACCTTC. Translation: CASSLSGGSGYTF.

This clone appeared a few times. The rearrangement uses TRBV6-5 and TRBJ1-6; tentative D call: TRBD1 (5 bases). Germline loops: CDR1 MNHEY, CDR2 SVGAGI. The CDR3 is 14 residues long. The V gene lost 5 bases and the J gene lost 7 bases, with 12 bases spanning the gap. Written as DNA, the CDR3 is TGTGCCAGCAGTCCGGGACGGCTAAATTCACCCCTCCACTTT. Protein sequence: CASSPGRLNSPLHF.

The genes are TRBV28 and TRBJ1-2; no firm D call. CDR1 is MDHEN and CDR2 is SYDVKM in the germline V gene. The CDR3 covers 16 residues. The V end was cut by 2 bases, the J end by 4 bases, with 17 bases between. CDR3 coding DNA: TGTGCCAGCAGTTTAATGATCGGGTACGAGGTCTATGGCTACACCTTC. It is translated as CASSLMIGYEVYGYTF.

J is TRBJ1-1 and V is TRBV7-3, with D perhaps matching TRBD1 (5 bases). V lost 3 bases, J lost 3 bases, and 11 bases lay in between. The germline gives CDR1 SGHTA, CDR2 FQGTGA. CDR3 length equals 14 residues. This chain's CDR3 is CASSLRGVDTEAFF. The CDR3, as DNA: TGTGCCAGCAGCTTGAGAGGGGTGGACACTGAAGCTTTCTTT.

This sequence joins TRBV11-3 and TRBJ1-1; TRBD1 might be the D (5 bases). The CDR3 runs to 12 residues. Germline assignment: CDR1 SGHNT and CDR2 YENEEA. V lost 2 bases and J lost 11, with 12 bases in between. The CDR3, as DNA: TGTGCCAGCAGCTTACCGGGACTTGAGGCTTTCTTT. Its protein is CASSLPGLEAFF.

The gene calls are TRBV19 and TRBJ2-5; no definite D call. This CDR3 contains 15 residues. Germline V gives CDR1 LNHDA, CDR2 SQIVND (reference sequence). Deletions cut 5 bases from V and 5 bases from J, with 18 bases between. The CDR3 DNA sequence: TGTGCCAGTAGTGTCTACAGTAGCCATCAGGAGACCCAGTACTTC. Its protein is CASSVYSSHQETQYF. Full variable domain (remainder filled in from reference TRBV19 and TRBJ2-5): DGGITQSPKYLFRKEGQNVTLSCEQNLNHDAMYWYRQDPGQGLRLIYYSQIVNDFQKGDIAEGYSVSREKKESFPLTVTSAQKNPTAFYLCASSVYSSHQETQYFGPGTRLLVL.

This chain joins TRBV27 and TRBJ2-7; maybe TRBD2 (6 bases). The V gene's germline CDR1 is MNHEY and CDR2 SMNVEV (reference sequence). This CDR3 contains 16 residues. V lost 2 bases and J 4 bases, leaving 18 bases between the germline ends. CDR3 residues: CASSLGWGTHGYEQYF. The CDR3 DNA is TGTGCCAGCAGTTTAGGTTGGGGGACTCATGGGTACGAGCAGTACTTC.

The chain is built from TRBV18 and TRBJ1-5, with D hard to call. Germline V gene lookup returns CDR1 KGHSH and CDR2 LQKENI. Trimming removed 2 bases from V and 3 bases from J, with 5 bases in between. This CDR3 region has 13 residues. CDR3 amino acids: CASSPSDNQPQHF. The CDR3 coding sequence is TGTGCCAGCTCACCATCGGACAATCAGCCCCAGCATTTT.

The CDR3 region is CASSQAFGGTNTGELFF. The CDR3 nucleotides are TGCGCCAGCAGCCAAGCTTTTGGGGGGACGAACACCGGGGAGCTGTTTTTT. The chain joins TRBV4-3 to TRBJ2-2, with D possibly being TRBD2 (6 bases). From germline, CDR1 is LGHNA and CDR2 YSLEER. Trimming pared 1 base from V and 0 bases from J, leaving 12 bases between. This CDR3 spans 17 amino acids.

The J gene is TRBJ2-2, the V gene TRBV6-7, with D perhaps matching TRBD1 (7 bases). TRBV6-7 is marked as an open reading frame, function uncertain. The germline V and J ends were trimmed by 2 bases and 3 bases, with 19 bases remaining between them. This CDR3 comprises 18 residues. The CDR3 nucleotides read TGTGCCAGCAGTTACCCGGAGGGACAGAGGGCGCACACCGGGGAGCTGTTTTTT. Translating gives CASSYPEGQRAHTGELFF.

The genes are TRBV5-1 and TRBJ2-2, with D unresolved. The CDR3 is made up of 15 amino acids. The ends were cut back, 1 base at V and 1 base at J, with 8 bases in the middle. In germline, CDR1 is SGHRS, CDR2 YFSETQ. The chain's CDR3 is CASSLQRGNTGELFF. CDR3 in DNA: TGCGCCAGCAGCTTGCAACGAGGGAACACCGGGGAGCTGTTTTTT.

The rearrangement uses TRBV7-2 and TRBJ2-7; 7 nucleotides align to TRBD2. The CDR3 covers 14 residues. The germline CDR1 and CDR2 sequences are SGHTA and FQGNSA. V shed 3 bases, J shed 2 bases, and the junction held 4 bases outside the gene matches. The DNA for the CDR3 is TGTGCCAGCAGCTTGGGAGGGCAGCCCTACGAGCAGTACTTC. This codes for CASSLGGQPYEQYF. The full variable domain, rest sourced from reference TRBV7-2 and TRBJ2-7, is GAGVSQSPSNKVTEKGKDVELRCDPISGHTALYWYRQSLGQGLEFLIYFQGNSAPDKSGLPSDRFSAERTGGSVSTLTIQRTQQEDSAVYLCASSLGGQPYEQYFGPGTRLTVT.

The chain links TRBV25-1 to TRBJ2-3, with 7 bases fitting TRBD2. The length of the CDR3 is 15 residues. The germline CDR1 and CDR2 sequences are MGHDK and SYGVNS. V was clipped by 3 bases and J by 0 bases; unmatched bases: 3. The CDR3 region is CASSDLADSTDTQYF. The CDR3 nucleotides read TGTGCCAGCAGTGACCTAGCGGATAGCACAGATACGCAGTATTTT.

The gene calls are TRBV27 and TRBJ1-4, with no clear D. The CDR3 is made up of 15 amino acids. Germline CDR1 and CDR2: MNHEY and SMNVEV (reference sequence). V lost 5 bases, J lost 4 bases, and 14 bases lay in between. As DNA, the CDR3 is TGTGCCAGCAGTCTCTTGGGCCGGGGTAATGAAAAACTGTTTTTT. Encoded protein: CASSLLGRGNEKLFF.

On this clone itself: The junction differs from germline at one of its ends, possibly a read error. This chain joins TRBV29-1 and TRBJ1-2, with a tentative D call TRBD1 (6 bases). The germline CDR1 and CDR2 sequences are SQVTM and ANQGSEA. The CDR3 covers 15 residues. The CDR3 is CSAEHQGGQYYGYTF. Here the CDR3 DNA reads TGCAGCGCTGAACACCAAGGAGGACAGTACTATGGCTACACCTTC. Full variable domain (missing parts from reference TRBV29-1 and TRBJ1-2): SAVISQKPSRDICQRGTSLTIQCQVDSQVTMMFWYRQQPGQSLTLIATANQGSEATYESGFVIDKFPISRPNLTFSTLTVSNMSPEDSSIYLCSAEHQGGQYYGYTFGSGTRLTVV.

The chain links TRBV9 to TRBJ2-2; 10 bases align to TRBD2. The CDR3 contains 15 residues. CDR1 and CDR2 (germline): SGDLS, YYNGEE. With V trimmed by 3 bases and J by 1 base, 0 bases remained unmatched. Here the CDR3 reads CASSGLAGNTGELFF. DNA of the CDR3: TGTGCCAGCAGCGGACTAGCGGGGAACACCGGGGAGCTGTTTTTT.

The genes are TRBV7-2 and TRBJ2-6; unclear D gene. This CDR3 is built from 15 residues. V lost 5 bases, J lost 2 bases, and 10 bases lay in between. CDR1 is SGHTA and CDR2 is FQGNSA in the germline V gene. The CDR3 reads CASSPMLPGANVLTF. CDR3 nucleotides: TGTGCCAGCAGCCCCATGCTACCTGGGGCCAACGTCCTGACTTTC.

This clone was picked up one time. This chain connects TRBV20-1 to TRBJ2-3; possible D gene TRBD2, 6 bases. The germline CDR1 and CDR2 sequences are DFQATT and SNEGSKA (reference sequence). This CDR3 is 14 amino acids long. The ends were cut back, 3 bases at V and 4 bases at J, with 14 bases in the middle. CDR3 residues: CSASMTRRPDTQYF. The CDR3 nucleotides read TGCAGTGCTAGTATGACTAGGAGGCCAGATACGCAGTATTTT.

This chain connects TRBV30 to TRBJ1-2; 8 bases align to TRBD1. CDR1 is GTSNPN and CDR2 is SVGIG in the germline V gene (reference sequence). The CDR3 totals 16 residues. The V and J ends lost 5 bases and 2 bases, in that order; junction bases with no gene match: 13. The CDR3 is CAWRRQGAKLNYGYTF. CDR3 nucleotide sequence: TGTGCCTGGCGAAGGCAGGGGGCTAAATTGAACTATGGCTACACCTTC.

The chain is built from TRBV6-5 and TRBJ1-4, with D maybe TRBD1 (6 bases). Germline-derived CDR1 and CDR2 are MNHEY and SVGAGI. This CDR3 region has 13 residues. Trimming removed 5 bases from V and 6 bases from J, with 10 bases in between. The CDR3 reads CASSRGADEKLFF. The CDR3 nucleotides read TGTGCCAGCAGTCGGGGGGCGGATGAAAAACTGTTTTTT.

The J gene is TRBJ2-7, the V gene TRBV6-5, with D possibly matching TRBD1 (5 bases). Germline V lookup: CDR1 MNHEY, CDR2 SVGAGI. The CDR3 is 15 residues long. The V gene lost 2 bases and the J gene lost 8 bases, with 19 bases spanning the gap. The CDR3, as DNA: TGTGCCAGCAGTTACGATCAGGGTCAAAGGCGTCAGCAGTACTTC. Translated, it gives CASSYDQGQRRQQYF.

The V gene is TRBV5-5, the J gene TRBJ2-7; D is possibly TRBD2 (7 bases). Between the trimmed V and J ends, which lost 1 base and 4 bases, there was a span of 15 bases. Looked up from germline, CDR1 is SGHKS and CDR2 is YYEKEE (reference sequence). CDR3 length equals 15 residues. The CDR3 sequence: CASSLKGGRQYEQYF. In nucleotides, the CDR3 is TGTGCCAGCAGCTTGAAGGGGGGGCGTCAGTACGAGCAGTACTTC.

The chain couples TRBV7-2 to TRBJ1-6, with D maybe TRBD1 (6 bases). Trimming took 5 bases from V and 2 from J, leaving 13 bases between them. The CDR3 loop spans 16 amino acids. Germline CDR1 is SGHTA and CDR2 is FQGNSA. The CDR3 sequence: CASSARQVAYNSPLHF. As DNA, the CDR3 is TGTGCCAGCAGCGCCAGACAGGTCGCCTATAATTCACCCCTCCACTTT.

V and J are TRBV11-2 and TRBJ2-3; TRBD2 matches at 10 bases. Germline V lookup: CDR1 SGHAT, CDR2 FQNNGV. The CDR3 consists of 15 residues. V dropped 5 bases and J dropped 3; count of bases not matched to a gene: 5. The CDR3 nucleotides are TGTGCCAGCAGCCGAGCGGGGGGGCCGACAGATACGCAGTATTTT. It is translated as CASSRAGGPTDTQYF.

This sequence joins TRBV5-6 and TRBJ2-3; 7 bases align to TRBD1. The V segment lost 4 bases and the J segment 3 bases; nucleotides outside the gene matches: 17. Germline CDR1 and CDR2: SGHDT and YYEEEE. The CDR3 length is 18 residues. CDR3 coding DNA: TGTGCCAGCAGCCTAATACCCGGTTCGGGGACAGTAACAGATACGCAGTATTTT. Protein sequence: CASSLIPGSGTVTDTQYF.

This clone was found once. This rearrangement joins TRBV27 to TRBJ2-1; D uncertain. CDR3 length: 13 amino acids. Germline CDR1 reads MNHEY; CDR2 reads SMNVEV (reference sequence). Trimming removed 3 bases at V and 7 bases at J, with 10 bases between. CDR3 loop: CASSFSIRNEQFF. Written as DNA, the CDR3 is TGTGCCAGCAGTTTTAGCATTCGGAATGAGCAGTTCTTC.

The rearrangement joins TRBV2 to TRBJ1-2; TRBD1 is a possible D gene (5 bases). Germline loops: CDR1 SNHLY, CDR2 FYNNEI. V was shortened by 6 bases and J by 8 bases, with 16 bases between the two germline ends. CDR3 size: 13 residues. CDR3 sequence: CASSHRLEKGYTF. Here the CDR3 DNA reads TGTGCCAGCAGCCACAGGCTTGAGAAGGGCTACACCTTC. The entire variable domain, with the rest obtained from reference TRBV2 and TRBJ1-2, is as follows: EPEVTQTPSHQVTQMGQEVILRCVPISNHLYFYWYRQILGQKVEFLVSFYNNEISEKSEIFDDQFSVERPDGSNFTLKIRSTKLEDSAMYFCASSHRLEKGYTFGSGTRLTVV.

The V and J genes are TRBV29-1 and TRBJ2-2, with 7 bases fitting TRBD1. Germline V lookup: CDR1 SQVTM, CDR2 ANQGSEA. V trimming: 0 bases; J trimming: 6 bases; junction bases outside the gene matches: 7. The CDR3 spans 15 residues. The CDR3 coding sequence is TGCAGCGTTGAAGATCCCAAGGGGGCTCCCGGGGAGCTGTTTTTT. Translating it yields CSVEDPKGAPGELFF.